Given below is one T cell receptor (beta chain) in context. Germline V gene data show CDR1 as MNHEY and CDR2 as SMNVEV (reference sequence). V lost 7 bases, J lost 0 bases, and 15 bases lay in between. The CDR3 runs 15 residues. These data originate in a study of blood T cell repertoires in COVID-19. TCRdb keeps only in-frame clones here, not all; method: immunoSEQ multiplex PCR. The data hold more than 200,000 clones, with approximately 90% observed a single time. The origin of this receptor is a middle-aged man with acute or convalescent COVID-19. V and J are TRBV27 and TRBJ1-1; D unresolved. The sample was peripheral blood. The CDR3 DNA reads TGTGCCAGCACCCCCGCGTCCGCAATGAACACTGAAGCTTTCTTT. Amino acid sequence: CASTPASAMNTEAFF.